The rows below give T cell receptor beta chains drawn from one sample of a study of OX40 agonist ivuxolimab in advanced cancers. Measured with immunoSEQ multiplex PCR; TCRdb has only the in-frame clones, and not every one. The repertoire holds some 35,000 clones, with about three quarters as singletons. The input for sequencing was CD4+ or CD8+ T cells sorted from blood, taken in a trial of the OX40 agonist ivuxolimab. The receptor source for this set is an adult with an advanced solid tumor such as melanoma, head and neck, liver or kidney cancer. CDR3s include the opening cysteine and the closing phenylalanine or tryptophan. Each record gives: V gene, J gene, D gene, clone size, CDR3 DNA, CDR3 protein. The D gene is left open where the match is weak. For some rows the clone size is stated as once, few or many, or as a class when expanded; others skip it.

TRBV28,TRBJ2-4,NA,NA,TGTGCCAGCAGTTTCTCCCTAATCGAGAACATTCAGTACTTC,CASSFSLIENIQYF
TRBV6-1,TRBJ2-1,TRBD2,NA,TGTGCCAGCAGTGAAGGAAGCGGGAGGCAGTTCTTC,CASSEGSGRQFF
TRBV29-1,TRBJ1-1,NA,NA,TGCAGCGTTGAAGCCAGAGTCACTGAAGCTTTCTTT,CSVEARVTEAFF
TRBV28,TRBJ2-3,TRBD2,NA,TGTGCCAGCAGCGACCCCGGGACTAGTTACGATACGCAGTATTTT,CASSDPGTSYDTQYF
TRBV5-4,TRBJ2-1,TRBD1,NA,TGTGCCAGCAGCTTGGGTGCAGGGGGCGTCTACAATGAGCAGTTCTTC,CASSLGAGGVYNEQFF
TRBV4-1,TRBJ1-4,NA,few,TGCGCCAGCAGCCCTTTCAGTAGAGGGGATGAAAAACTGTTTTTT,CASSPFSRGDEKLFF
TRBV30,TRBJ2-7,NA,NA,TGTCCCTGTCAGGGGCCGAGCTACGAGCAGTACTTC,CPCQGPSYEQYF
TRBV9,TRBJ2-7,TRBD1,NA,TGTGCCAGCAGCGTAGGACCCCAGGGGGCCGAGCAGTACTTC,CASSVGPQGAEQYF
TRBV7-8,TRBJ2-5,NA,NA,TGTGCCAGCAGTTCCCCCAGAGGAGGGGGGAAAGAGACCCAGTACTTC,CASSSPRGGGKETQYF
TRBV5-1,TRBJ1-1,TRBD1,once,TGCGCCAGCAGCTTGAGGGACAGGGACACTGAAGCTTTCTTT,CASSLRDRDTEAFF
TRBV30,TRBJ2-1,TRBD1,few,TGTGCCCAGTCGGGACAGAACAATGAGCAGTTCTTC,CAQSGQNNEQFF
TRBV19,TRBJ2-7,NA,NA,TGTGCCAGTAGTGTCTCACAGGTTCACGAGCAGTACTTC,CASSVSQVHEQYF
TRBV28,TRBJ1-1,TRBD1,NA,TGTGCCAGCAGCCAAAGACAGGGAGGGGACACTGAAGCTTTCTTT,CASSQRQGGDTEAFF
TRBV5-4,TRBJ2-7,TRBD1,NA,TGTGCCAGCAGCTTGGCCCCGACAGGGGACAACTACGAGCAGTACTTC,CASSLAPTGDNYEQYF
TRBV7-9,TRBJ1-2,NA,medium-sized,TGTGCCAGCGGCTCAAGGGACTATGGCTACACCTTC,CASGSRDYGYTF
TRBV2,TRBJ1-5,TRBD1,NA,TGTGCCAGCAATAGTCAGGGGACAGGGCTAGATCAGCCCCAGCATTTT,CASNSQGTGLDQPQHF
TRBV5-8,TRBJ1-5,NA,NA,TGTGCCAGCAGCCCCAGGGGTGGCAATCAGCCCCAGCATTTT,CASSPRGGNQPQHF
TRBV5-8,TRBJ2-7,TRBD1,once,TGTGCCAGCAGCGTATCCGGGACAGGCAGAGCCTACGAGCAGTACTTC,CASSVSGTGRAYEQYF
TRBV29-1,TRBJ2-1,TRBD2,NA,TGCAGCGTCCTTCTCGGGACTAGCGGGAGGAGCTCCTACAATGAGCAGTTCTTC,CSVLLGTSGRSSYNEQFF
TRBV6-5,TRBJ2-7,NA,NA,TGTGCCAGCAGTAGATACAGGGGAGGGTCCTACGAGCAGTACTTC,CASSRYRGGSYEQYF
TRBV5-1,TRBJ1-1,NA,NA,TGCGCCAGCAGTGAGACACGGGTGGTCACTGAAGCTTTCTTT,CASSETRVVTEAFF
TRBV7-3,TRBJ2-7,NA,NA,TGTGCCAGCAGCCCCGCGATGGGGTACGAGCAGTACTTC,CASSPAMGYEQYF
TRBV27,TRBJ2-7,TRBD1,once,TGTGCCAGCAGTGCCCCCGGGACAGGGGCGAACGAGCAGTACTTC,CASSAPGTGANEQYF
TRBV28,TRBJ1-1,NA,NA,TGTGCCAGCACCCAAGGGGCAGTGGGGAACACTGAAGCTTTCTTT,CASTQGAVGNTEAFF
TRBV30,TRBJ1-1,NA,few,TGTGCCTGGACCGAGGGAACTCACACTGAAGCTTTCTTT,CAWTEGTHTEAFF
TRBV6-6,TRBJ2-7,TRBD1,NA,TGTGCCAGCAGCCGGACAGGGTCCGAGCAGTACTTC,CASSRTGSEQYF
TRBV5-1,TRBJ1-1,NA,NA,TGCGCCAGCAGCCCACGAGAAGTGAACACTGAAGCTTTCTTT,CASSPREVNTEAFF
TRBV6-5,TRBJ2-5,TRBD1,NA,TGTGCCAGCAGTACCGGGACAGGGGGTTGGGAGACCCAGTACTTC,CASSTGTGGWETQYF
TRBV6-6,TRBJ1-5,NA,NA,TGTGCCAGCAGTTACTGGGATAGAGGGGCAAAACAGCCCCAGCATTTT,CASSYWDRGAKQPQHF
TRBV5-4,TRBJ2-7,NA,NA,TGTGCCAGCAGCCAGTTAGAATCCCCCTTTGATTACGAGCAGTACTTC,CASSQLESPFDYEQYF
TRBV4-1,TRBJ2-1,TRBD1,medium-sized,TGCGCCAGCAGCCAAGATTGGGGGACAGGGAACTACAATGAGCAGTTCTTC,CASSQDWGTGNYNEQFF
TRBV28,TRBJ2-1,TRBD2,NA,TGTGCCAGCAGTTTAGGAGGTAGCGGGATCTCCTACAATGAGCAGTTCTTC,CASSLGGSGISYNEQFF
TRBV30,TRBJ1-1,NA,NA,TGTGCCTGCTCAGGGAGGCTCGGCACAGTGAACACTGAAGCTTTCTTT,CACSGRLGTVNTEAFF
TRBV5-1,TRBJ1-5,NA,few,TGCGCCAGCAGCGAGGACAGTTCTAGCAATCAGCCCCAGCATTTT,CASSEDSSSNQPQHF
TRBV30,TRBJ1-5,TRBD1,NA,TGTGCCTGGAGTGAGGACAGGGGAGACGGTCAGCCCCAGCATTTT,CAWSEDRGDGQPQHF
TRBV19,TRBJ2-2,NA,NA,TGTGCCAGTACACCTCAACCGAACACCGGGGAGCTGTTTTTT,CASTPQPNTGELFF
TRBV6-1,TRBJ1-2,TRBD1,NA,TGTGCCAGCAGTGAGACCCTGGGACAGTTCTATGGCTACACCTTC,CASSETLGQFYGYTF